These T cell receptor beta chains were read from a single sample in a study of human T cells and chemical hapten exposure. One entry per CDR3 protein results from TCRdb running MiXCR on the RACE reads. The repertoire consists of approximately 350,000 distinct CDR3 sequences, with about 6% occurring once and the leading ten covering around 6.1%. Sequencing was performed on whole blood, taken in connection with sensitization to the hapten diphenylcyclopropenone (DPC). The receptor source for this set is a woman between 18 and 30 years old with alopecia areata. Some clones in this sample may be carry-over from other donors' samples. Each CDR3 is given without its conserved first and last residue. The D gene is left open where the match is weak.

V	length	D	CDR3
TRBV12-3/TRBV12-4	14	-	ASSLGRVLNTGELF
TRBV11-2	13	-	ASSLNEGPNTEAF
TRBV2	13	-	ASSEEAASGNEQF
TRBV6-4	13	TRBD1	ASSPGTEDVNEQF
TRBV28	16	TRBD1	ASRLYPPRTGGNQPQH
TRBV12-3/TRBV12-4	13	-	ASSFFGNTNNEQF
TRBV9	11	-	ASSVRGNQPQH
TRBV5-1	12	-	ASSSSGANTEAF
TRBV12-2	13	-	ASRLGLASTDTQY
TRBV25-1	16	TRBD2	ASSPGLAGAVAKNIQY
TRBV6-6	14	TRBD2	ASSQTSGGAVDTQY
TRBV10-3	14	TRBD1	AISEPGQGGYNEQF
TRBV6-5	13	TRBD1	ASCYSRDRGREQY
TRBV12-3/TRBV12-4	16	TRBD1	ASSFRTTGASGANVLT
TRBV7-2	13	TRBD1	ASSLAGTEYQPQH
TRBV7-9	10	-	ASSSEGSPLH
TRBV20-1	12	TRBD1	SAVGRTGANEQF
TRBV5-1	10	-	ASSPTGQEAF
TRBV4-2	12	TRBD1	ASSQGDRAGELF
TRBV20-1	12	TRBD1	SATRQGASYEQY
TRBV11-2	12	TRBD1	ASSVTGGAGGYT
TRBV2	12	-	ASLAGRSGTEAF
TRBV5-1	13	TRBD1	ASSRMTGANTEAF
TRBV6-2/TRBV6-3	13	-	ASSSWGVKLYEQY
TRBV12-3/TRBV12-4	11	-	ASSTGFEETQY
TRBV10-3	13	TRBD1	AINLRQGRYYGYT
TRBV11-2	10	-	ASSGGVEGAF
TRBV2	12	TRBD1	ASSRTGGSQPQH
TRBV6-5	14	-	ASSYSLGRSNTEAF
TRBV11-2	11	TRBD1	ATGQGIGNTIY
TRBV6-5	13	-	ASSNNRPNTDTQY
TRBV9	14	-	ASSVHKQGGANVLT
TRBV10-3	11	-	ATTPGGNQPQH
TRBV5-1	12	-	ASSLSSGPYEQY
TRBV7-3	12	TRBD1	ASSLDRSLREQY
TRBV29-1	16	-	SVVGESLPGANTGELF
TRBV7-2	17	-	ASSLGYFGYPPTNEKLF
TRBV5-6	14	-	ASSLEAVSAYNEQF
TRBV27	9	-	ASSFNGELF
TRBV5-1	15	-	ASSLSGAPGNTGELF
TRBV6-2/TRBV6-3	13	TRBD1	ASSYWTGANTEAF
TRBV4-2	17	TRBD2	ASSQDAPELAGGRETQY
TRBV10-3	15	-	AISRTGSIRSGNTIY
TRBV7-9	13	-	ASSVSRGPQETQY
TRBV7-8	13	-	ASSYGVFSGNTIY
TRBV12-3/TRBV12-4	11	TRBD2	ASSPGGPETQY
TRBV4-3	11	-	ASSQEILDTQY
TRBV5-1	12	-	ASSTLAGEWPQH
TRBV6-5	11	-	ASSPTVLYGYT